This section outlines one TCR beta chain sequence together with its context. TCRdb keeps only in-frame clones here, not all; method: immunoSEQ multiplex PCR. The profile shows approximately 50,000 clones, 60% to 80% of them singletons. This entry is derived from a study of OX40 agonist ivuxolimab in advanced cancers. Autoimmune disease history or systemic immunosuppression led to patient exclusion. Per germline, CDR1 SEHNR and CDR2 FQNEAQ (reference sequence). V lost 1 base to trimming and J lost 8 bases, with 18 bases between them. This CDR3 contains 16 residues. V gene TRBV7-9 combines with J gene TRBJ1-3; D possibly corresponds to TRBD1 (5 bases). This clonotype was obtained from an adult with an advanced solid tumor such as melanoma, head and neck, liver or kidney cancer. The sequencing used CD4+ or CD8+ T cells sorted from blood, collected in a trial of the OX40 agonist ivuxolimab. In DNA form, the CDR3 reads TGTGCCAGCAGCTTAGACTCGTCCCCAGGGAGACACACCATATATTTT. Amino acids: CASSLDSSPGRHTIYF. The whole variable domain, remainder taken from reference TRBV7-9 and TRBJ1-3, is DTGVSQNPRHKITKRGQNVTFRCDPISEHNRLYWYRQTLGQGPEFLTYFQNEAQLEKSRLLSDRFSAERPKGSFSTLEIQRTEQGDSAMYLCASSLDSSPGRHTIYFGEGSWLTVV.